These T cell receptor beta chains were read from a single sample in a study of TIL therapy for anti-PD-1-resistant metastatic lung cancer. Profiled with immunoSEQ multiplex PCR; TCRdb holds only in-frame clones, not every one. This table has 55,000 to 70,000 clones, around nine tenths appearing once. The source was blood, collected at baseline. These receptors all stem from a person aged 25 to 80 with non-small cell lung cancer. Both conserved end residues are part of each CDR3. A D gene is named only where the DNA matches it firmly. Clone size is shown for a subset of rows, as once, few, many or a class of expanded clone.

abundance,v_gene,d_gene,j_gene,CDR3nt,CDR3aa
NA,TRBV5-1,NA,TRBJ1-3,TGCGCCAGCAGGGACGCCCTCCCAGGGCGGGAGTCCGGAAACACCATATATTTT,CASRDALPGRESGNTIYF
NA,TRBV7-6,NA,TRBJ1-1,TGTGCCAGCAGCTTAGTGGCGAACACTGAAGCTTTCTTT,CASSLVANTEAFF
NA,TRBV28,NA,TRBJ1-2,TGTGCCAGCAGTTTAGCTACTACTCGGGGCTACACCTTC,CASSLATTRGYTF
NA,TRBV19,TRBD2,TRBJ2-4,TGTGCCAGTAGTAGGGAGGGGAGAAAAAACATTCAGTACTTC,CASSREGRKNIQYF
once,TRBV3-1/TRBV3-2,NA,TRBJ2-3,TGTGCCAGCAGCCACGGGAACACAGATACGCAGTATTTT,CASSHGNTDTQYF
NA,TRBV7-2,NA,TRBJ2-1,TGTGCCAGCAGCGTGGGACTTTGGAGCTCCTACAATGAGCAGTTCTTC,CASSVGLWSSYNEQFF
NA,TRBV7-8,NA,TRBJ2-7,TGTGCCAGCAGCTTAGAAGAGGTCGTGTACGAGCAGTACTTC,CASSLEEVVYEQYF
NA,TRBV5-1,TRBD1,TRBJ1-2,TGCGCCAGCAGCCAAGGACAGGGGAACTATGGCTACACCTTC,CASSQGQGNYGYTF
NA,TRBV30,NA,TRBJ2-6,TGTGCCTGGGGGAGAGACAGGACCGACCTCCCTCACTCTGGGGCCAACGTCCTGACTTTC,CAWGRDRTDLPHSGANVLTF
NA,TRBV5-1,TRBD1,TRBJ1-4,TGCGCCAGCAGCTTGCTTGGACAGGTAGGTGAATGGGCTAATGAAAAACTGTTTTTT,CASSLLGQVGEWANEKLFF
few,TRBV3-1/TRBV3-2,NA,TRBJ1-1,TGTGCCAGCAGCCTGTCGTCGGGAGAAGTATCCCTTTTT,CASSLSSGEVSLF
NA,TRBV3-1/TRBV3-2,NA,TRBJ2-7,TGTGCCAGCAGCCAAGTGGCGGGTAGCGAGCAGTACTTC,CASSQVAGSEQYF
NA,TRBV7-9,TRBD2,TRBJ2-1,TGTGCCAGCAGCTTAGGGAGCTTGGGACTAGCGGGCTCCTACAATGAGCAGTTCTTC,CASSLGSLGLAGSYNEQFF
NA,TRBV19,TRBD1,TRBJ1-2,TGTGCCAGTAAAGGCCATTATCGACAGGGGCTGGGGTATGGCTACACCTTC,CASKGHYRQGLGYGYTF
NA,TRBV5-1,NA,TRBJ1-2,TGCGCCAGCAGCTTGGCTGGATCCTCTAACTATGGCTACACCTTC,CASSLAGSSNYGYTF
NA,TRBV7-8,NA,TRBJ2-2,TGTGCCAGCAGCTTATCGGCAGGGGTTTATCCCGGGGAGCTGTTTTTT,CASSLSAGVYPGELFF